The present T cell receptor beta chain was sequenced within a study of shared clonotypes between healthy human individuals. Turning to the study itself: Per-donor plates numbered three CD4 naive, three CD4 memory, two CD8 naive and one CD8 memory.

Trimming stripped 2 bases from V and 4 bases from J, with 16 bases between. CDR1 SGDLS and CDR2 YYNGEE come from the germline V gene. CDR3 size: 17 residues. Naive CD8 cells were CD45RO-negative, positively selected for CCR7, excluding terminally differentiated effector memory CD45RA+ cells. TCRdb keeps only in-frame clones here, not all; method: immunoSEQ multiplex PCR. The repertoire has about 870,000 clones, 80% to 95% of them found once; the top ten carry 20% to 30%. Sequenced: naive CD8+ T cells sorted from blood. V is TRBV9 and J is TRBJ2-6; D perhaps matches TRBD1 (5 bases). The source is a man aged 25-40 years in good health. Here the CDR3 reads CASSVTRGSSGANVLTF. Written as DNA, the CDR3 is TGTGCCAGCAGCGTGACAAGGGGAAGCTCCGGGGCCAACGTCCTGACTTTC. The whole variable domain, remainder taken from reference TRBV9 and TRBJ2-6, is DSGVTQTPKHLITATGQRVTLRCSPRSGDLSVYWYQQSLDQGLQFLIQYYNGEERAKGNILERFSAQQFPDLHSELNLSSLELGDSALYFCASSVTRGSSGANVLTFGAGSRLTVL.